Below, 2 T cell receptor beta chains from the same sample are listed, as sequenced in a study of blood T cell repertoires in COVID-19. Produced via immunoSEQ multiplex PCR; TCRdb's table is partial and in-frame only. Counted here are about 170,000 clones, about 89% occurring once; the ten biggest clones make up less than 0.85%. The sample comprised PBMCs or T cells enriched from blood (not recorded which). The receptors shown here come from a young woman who had recovered from COVID-19.

Remarks on this clone: Other DNA variants within this sample encode the same CDR3. The chain combines TRBV3-1 (or the pseudogene TRBV3-2) with TRBJ1-2; the match to TRBD1 covers 8 bases. Trimming took 4 bases from V and 4 from J; bases not matched to a gene: 5. This CDR3 comprises 14 residues. CDR1 is LGHDT and CDR2 is YNNKEL in the germline V gene (reference sequence). The CDR3 DNA sequence: TGTGCCAGCAGCCCAGGACAGGGAGGCTATGGCTACACCTTC. The encoded protein is CASSPGQGGYGYTF.

This clone was detected only a few times. The genes are TRBV7-9 and TRBJ1-4, with 9 bases identical to TRBD1. Germline CDR1 reads SEHNR; CDR2 reads FQNEAQ (reference sequence). The trim removed 1 base at V and 6 bases at J, leaving 6 bases unmatched. The CDR3 runs 16 residues. Here the CDR3 reads CASSLVERTGDEKLFF. CDR3 sequence (DNA): TGTGCCAGCAGCTTAGTCGAAAGGACAGGGGATGAAAAACTGTTTTTT.